This T cell receptor beta chain was recorded in a study of T cells in localized non-small cell lung cancer. Broader study findings: Across samples, adjacent lung featured a median roughly 56 of the top 100 tumor clones. The highest T cell clonality was in uninvolved adjacent lung, above tumor.

Germline values: CDR1 SGDLS, CDR2 YYNGEE. V lost 0 bases to trimming and J lost 4 bases, with 10 bases between them. The CDR3 length is 14 residues. By its share, this clone is medium-sized (0.01 to 0.1%). The antigen is undetermined. Sequencing was performed with immunoSEQ multiplex PCR; in TCRdb, only in-frame clones are kept and a portion is missing. The sample lists 2,500 to 3,000 clones, about 20% seen once, with under 20% in the top ten. The receptor comes from a woman between 35 and 70 years old with stage I lung adenocarcinoma. The sample here was lung tumor tissue, taken before any cancer treatment. The chain is built from TRBV9 and TRBJ1-2; D gene uncertain. In DNA form, the CDR3 reads TGTGCCAGCAGCGTAGACCGAGACTTCTATGGCTACACCTTC. Amino acid sequence: CASSVDRDFYGYTF.